This T cell receptor (beta chain) is from a study of human T cells and chemical hapten exposure (dated by TCRdb to the early 2020s). Background for the entire study: For sensitization, 2% DPC in acetone was applied to a roughly 2 cm by roughly 2 cm area of upper inner arm skin. Weekly therapeutic DPC doses were additionally applied to the scalp of patients throughout the roughly 24-week study period. Patch testing was performed on the upper back with Finn chambers containing 0.01% DPC, and the patch tests were scored after 6 days according to International Contact Dermatitis Research Group standards. The mostly female patient cohort included alopecia areata with under or over 50% scalp involvement, alopecia totalis and alopecia universalis. Libraries were pooled for sequencing, and per-sample TCR yields varied mainly because of small differences in library volumes within the pool. This study followed changes in the peripheral blood TCR repertoire in vivo during primary and secondary sensitization of alopecia patients to the hapten diphenylcyclopropenone (DPC). Blood samples were taken from patients before sensitization (week 0) and then at 2, 6 and about 24 weeks after DPC sensitization. Blood for TCR sequencing was provided by twenty-nine alopecia patients at one to four time points (pre-sensitization, 2, 6 and 24 weeks).

Results and caveats for the whole study, not just this receptor: After repeated subsampling, the strength of the expansion versus patch-test correlation and the threshold at which it became significant changed. Compared with pre-sensitization or healthy control sets, expanded TCRs formed significantly more large CDR3 similarity clusters, which is consistent with antigen-driven responses. The number of TCRs above 1 in 1000 frequency did not change with DPC sensitization; there was no evidence of global repertoire structure alterations. Patch test score was positively correlated with the number of PT1 expanded TCRs, with significance at thresholds 8, 16 and 32 but not at 4. Because all patients had alopecia, a presumed autoimmune disease, the immune response of the patients might differ from that of healthy individuals.

This clonotype turned up a few times. Its specific antigen is unknown. No much larger clone exists at a distance of one base, and base qualities are not known. This specimen's time point label, per the study, means: patch test 1, 2 weeks after DPC sensitization. The label giving this sample's treatment or condition can be read as: therapeutic diphenylcyclopropenone sensitization with weekly scalp DPC. At every patch-test visit, the blood draw took place before the patch test was put on. Eligible patients were aged 18 to 70, diagnosed with alopecia, deemed suitable for DPC therapy, and excluded if pregnant. Total RNA was isolated from unfractionated whole blood collected in Tempus Blood RNA tubes. The germline V gene provides CDR1 SGHVS and CDR2 FQNEAQ. V and J are trimmed by 1 base and 11 bases, and the gene matches miss 8 bases of the junction. There are 14 amino acids in the CDR3, from cysteine to phenylalanine inclusive. CDR3 DNA is the only sequence kept; it has 42 bases, read in frame from the first base.

The library was prepared using RACE. Sequenced using a NextSeq 500. During library preparation, unique molecular identifiers were attached to individual cDNA molecules so that TCRs could be counted quantitatively and reproducibly. Both TCR alpha and TCR beta chains were sequenced from each blood RNA sample. Per the source publication's procedure: The median number of TCRs per sample was roughly 100,000, ranging from roughly 20,000 to 690,600. The Decombinator software suite was used to annotate V, J and CDR3 in the TCR reads. To make PS versus PT1 abundance plots, every sample was subsampled to the same number of TCRs (28,000). TCRs were defined as expanded if absent before sensitization and observed at least eight times at the 2-week time point. TCRdb reprocessed the public reads (quality trimming at Q25 with fastp, clone calling with MiXCR) and kept in-frame beta chains. All rows with the same CDR3 protein become a single entry with the most common DNA and genes. These V and J calls originate from TCRdb's pipeline instead of the authors' own analysis. The sample records 75,000 to 90,000 distinct CDR3 sequences, 10% of which are singletons. The ten largest make up around 1.5% of the sample.

Here the sequenced sample was whole blood, taken in connection with sensitization to the hapten diphenylcyclopropenone (DPC). The V gene is TRBV7-8 and the J gene is TRBJ1-2; 9 bases in the junction line up with TRBD1. The source is a woman aged 45-65 years with alopecia areata. Some clones in this sample may be carry-over from other donors' samples. Here the CDR3 is given as CASSLGGTGRRYTF. The nucleotides are TGTGCCAGCAGCTTAGGGGGGACAGGGAGAAGGTACACCTTC.